These T cell receptor beta chains were read from a single sample in a study of blood T cells in healthy people across ages. From the 5' RACE reads, TCRdb called clonotypes with MiXCR, one entry per CDR3 protein. The sample consists of approximately 850,000 distinct CDR3 sequences, more than 40% of them appearing once. The sequenced material came from blood. All receptors derive from a man in his 60s in good health. Both conserved end residues are trimmed from each CDR3. A D gene is named only where the DNA matches it firmly. Rows may omit the clone size; those that give it use once, few, many or a size class.

>TRBD2|TRBV13|NA|15
ASSRLPERGGDGELF
>TRBD2|TRBV13|few|13
ASSYPSGTTDTQY
>NA|TRBV12-3/TRBV12-4|NA|12
ASSPTFSNQPQH
>NA|TRBV12-3/TRBV12-4|many|12
ASSHRDRKNIQY
>NA|TRBV6-5|NA|13
ASSYRSSQGYEQY
>TRBD2|TRBV20-1|NA|13
SALYNQRGGDEQF
>NA|TRBV12-3/TRBV12-4|once|12
ASSWGALNTEAF
>NA|TRBV29-1|NA|9
SGATHNEQF
>TRBD1|TRBV20-1|NA|14
SANGLNRGLAETQY
>NA|TRBV5-1|once|13
ASTNGARVNYEQY
>NA|TRBV3-1|NA|15
ASSQDRGSDGANVLT
>TRBD1|TRBV12-3/TRBV12-4|many|11
ASSSDRGWEQY
>TRBD1|TRBV25-1|NA|13
ASSPGTGPYNEQF
>NA|TRBV10-3|few|12
AISESESAGELF
>TRBD2|TRBV27|few|13
ASSFTSGPQETQY
>NA|TRBV12-3/TRBV12-4|few|10
ASSLNPYGYT
>NA|TRBV6-5|NA|12
ASSYNRLSHGYT
>NA|TRBV6-5|many|12
ASSLDTGGYGYT
>NA|TRBV30|NA|12
ACDPQTRPYEQY
>TRBD1|TRBV12-3/TRBV12-4|NA|13
ASRRDRGNADTQY
>NA|TRBV6-2/TRBV6-3|NA|11
ASSPSSVGEQF
>TRBD2|TRBV4-2|NA|16
ASSQGVGTSGFQETQY
>NA|TRBV7-9|once|15
ASSPQGRSSYNSPLH
>TRBD2|TRBV12-3/TRBV12-4|NA|15
ASSLTHRGGKKNIQY
>NA|TRBV6-2/TRBV6-3|NA|12
ASSYRGRGYEQY
>NA|TRBV7-9|few|11
ASIQVGPNEQF
>TRBD1|TRBV9|few|12
ASSANRGAGELF
>NA|TRBV18|NA|13
ASSQNPGLNTEAF
>TRBD1|TRBV6-5|NA|13
ASSYSSGQGYEQY
>NA|TRBV11-2|NA|11
ASSLSTVHGYT
>TRBD1|TRBV20-1|NA|13
SASDRDRSSRTQY
>NA|TRBV2|NA|18
ASSAQGGGGPLSGANVLT